The 18 T cell receptor beta chains given below trace back to one sample, sequenced in a study of blood T cells in healthy people across ages. With a J-beta primer mix and a sample-barcoded 5' primer, a second PCR ran about 6 to 11 cycles. TCRdb used MiXCR to reprocess the 5' RACE reads, holding one entry per CDR3 protein. The data hold about 580,000 distinct CDR3 sequences, with under 55% observed a single time. The sequencing input was blood. Receptor source: a man older than 75 in good health.

The chain couples TRBV3-1 to TRBJ2-1; D is possibly TRBD2 (6 bases). CDR1 LGHDT and CDR2 YNNKEL come from the germline V gene (reference sequence). The length of the CDR3 is 14 residues. Trimming cost V 0 bases and J 13 bases, with 16 bases left between them. Here the CDR3 DNA reads TGTGCCAGCAGCCAAGAGAGTGGAGGAGGGACCCAGTTCTTC. It is translated as CASSQESGGGTQFF.

In this sample, this clonotype turned up a few times. V usage is TRBV10-3 and J usage is TRBJ1-6; TRBD1 is a possible D gene (5 bases). Germline V gene data show CDR1 as ENHRY and CDR2 as SYGVKD. The CDR3 runs 14 residues. V was clipped by 2 bases and J by 6 bases, with 8 bases between them. The CDR3 reads CAISEAGGNSPLHF. CDR3 in DNA: TGTGCCATCAGTGAGGCCGGGGGTAATTCACCCCTCCACTTT.

V usage is TRBV12-5 and J usage is TRBJ2-7; D is undetermined. This CDR3 has 12 residues. Trimming took off 3 bases at V and 10 bases at J, with 13 bases between the two ends. Germline V gene sequence: CDR1 LGHNT, CDR2 FRNRAP. In DNA form, the CDR3 reads TGTGCTAGTGGTTTCCCCCAGAGACCCCAGTACTTC. Translated, it gives CASGFPQRPQYF.

This rearrangement joins TRBV28 to TRBJ2-1, with TRBD2 matching 9 bases. Germline V gives CDR1 MDHEN, CDR2 SYDVKM. The CDR3 has 13 residues. The J segment lost 6 bases and the V segment lost 10 bases, leaving 7 bases of the junction unmatched. The CDR3 protein is CAIQGLAGNEQFF. The CDR3 DNA reads as TGTGCCATACAGGGACTAGCTGGCAATGAGCAGTTCTTC.

The chain couples TRBV5-5 to TRBJ2-3; D gene uncertain. Trimming left V 2 bases short and J 0 bases short, with 10 bases between. Germline CDR1 and CDR2: SGHKS and YYEKEE (reference sequence). The CDR3 runs to 15 residues. The DNA for the CDR3 is TGTGCCAGCAGCTTTGGTCGGGTTAGCACAGATACGCAGTATTTT. Its translation is CASSFGRVSTDTQYF.

Only a few counts were recorded for this clonotype. The J gene is TRBJ2-5, the V gene TRBV29-1, with 7 bases aligning to TRBD2. Germline-derived CDR1 and CDR2 are SQVTM and ANQGSEA. Trimming cost V 7 bases and J 4 bases; bases outside gene matches: 6. CDR3 length: 12 residues. This CDR3 reads CSGRSGGETQYF. As DNA, the CDR3 is TGCAGCGGCCGTTCGGGGGGAGAGACCCAGTACTTC.

This clonotype was seen more than once but under ten times. The chain carries TRBV29-1 and TRBJ2-1; D is perhaps TRBD1 (5 bases). Per the germline V gene, CDR1 is SQVTM and CDR2 is ANQGSEA. V shed 3 bases and J shed 6 bases, with 15 bases lying between them. This CDR3 spans 14 amino acids. The CDR3 region has the DNA TGCAGCGTTGACGTTGCCAGGGAAGGCAATGAGCAGTTCTTC. Translated: CSVDVAREGNEQFF.

This chain uses TRBV4-3 with TRBJ2-3; D gene uncertain. The CDR3 totals 14 residues. CDR1 is LGHNA and CDR2 is YSLEER in the germline V gene. Trimming removed 0 bases from V and 6 bases from J, with 10 bases in between. Here the CDR3 reads CASSQEYPPDTQYF. The CDR3, as DNA: TGCGCCAGCAGCCAAGAGTACCCCCCTGATACGCAGTATTTT.

Many counts were recorded for this clonotype. J is TRBJ2-3 and V is TRBV6-6; tentatively, D is TRBD2 (5 bases). The CDR3 extends over 14 amino acids. Germline CDR1 and CDR2: MNHNY and SVGAGI (reference sequence). Trimming took off 0 bases at V and 2 bases at J, with 6 bases between the two ends. The CDR3 bases are TGTGCCAGCAGTTACTCGGACTCCACAGATACGCAGTATTTT. Protein product: CASSYSDSTDTQYF.

The V and J genes are TRBV24-1 and TRBJ1-1, with D unclear. V gave up 0 bases and J gave up 7 bases, with 11 bases separating them. The CDR3 has 14 residues. Germline V gene data show CDR1 as KGHDR and CDR2 as SFDVKD. The CDR3 bases are TGTGCCACCAGTGATTTGCCACCCCGCAATGAAGCTTTCTTT. Protein: CATSDLPPRNEAFF.

This clonotype was seen a few times. The V and J genes are TRBV9 and TRBJ2-5, with 13 nucleotides matching TRBD2. CDR3 length: 15 residues. Per germline, CDR1 SGDLS and CDR2 YYNGEE. With 6 bases clipped from V and 5 bases from J, the junction kept 7 bases outside the gene matches. For the CDR3, the DNA is TGTGCCAGCACCACTAGCGGGGGGGCTTGGGAGACCCAGTACTTC. The encoded protein is CASTTSGGAWETQYF.

The J gene is TRBJ1-6, the V gene TRBV3-1; no clear D gene. V was shortened by 5 bases and J by 9 bases, with 8 bases between the two germline ends. Germline V CDR1 and CDR2: LGHDT, YNNKEL (reference sequence). This CDR3 is built from 12 residues. The CDR3 nucleotides read TGTGCCAGCAGCGCCAGCGGTTCACCCCTCCACTTT. Its translation is CASSASGSPLHF.

The chain uses TRBV2 and TRBJ2-1; 7 nucleotides line up with TRBD2. From germline, CDR1 is SNHLY and CDR2 FYNNEI. With V trimmed by 1 base and J by 7 bases, 4 bases remained unmatched. This CDR3 is built from 14 residues. CDR3 coding DNA: TGTGCCAGCAGTGAAGAGTTAGCGGGTAATGAGCAGTTCTTC. Encoded protein: CASSEELAGNEQFF.

The chain employs TRBV20-1 and TRBJ2-3; TRBD2 matches 8 bases. There are 15 residues in the CDR3. J lost 7 bases, V lost 5 bases, and 14 bases had no gene match. Germline V CDR1 and CDR2: DFQATT, SNEGSKA (reference sequence). The DNA for the CDR3 is TGCAGTGCTCAACTAGCGGCCCCATGGGGAAATACGCAGTATTTT. Residues: CSAQLAAPWGNTQYF.

As for this clonotype: With a much larger clone just one base away, this may be a read error. The V and J genes are TRBV6-5 and TRBJ2-7; 9 bases line up with TRBD1. The V gene end was trimmed by 6 bases and the J gene end by 5 bases; junction bases not matched to a gene: 5. Germline CDR1 is MNHEY and CDR2 is SVGAGI. The CDR3 loop spans 13 amino acids. The CDR3 spells CASRKQGAHEQYF. CDR3 DNA: TGTGCCAGCAGAAAACAGGGGGCCCACGAGCAGTACTTC.

This clonotype was detected only a few times. The chain joins TRBV6-6 to TRBJ2-7, with 14 positions matching TRBD2. Trimming took 7 bases from V and 7 from J; bases not matched to a gene: 9. The length of the CDR3 is 15 residues. Germline lookup yields CDR1 MNHNY and CDR2 SVGAGI (reference sequence). CDR3 in amino acids: CASNRLAGGGNEQYF. The DNA for the CDR3 is TGTGCCAGCAATCGACTAGCGGGAGGGGGCAATGAGCAGTACTTC.

In this sample, this clonotype turned up a few times. DNA for the CDR3: TGTGCCAGCAGCCGAGCACGGTTAGCAGATACGCAGTATTTT. The encoded protein is CASSRARLADTQYF. The chain employs TRBV12-3 or TRBV12-4 and TRBJ2-3; D is ambiguous. V dropped 6 bases and J dropped 4 bases, with 14 bases sitting between them. This CDR3 is built from 14 residues.

This clonotype was recorded a few times. This chain joins TRBV12-3 or TRBV12-4 and TRBJ2-1; D possibly corresponds to TRBD1 (5 bases). The CDR3 sequence is 13 residues long. V was clipped by 2 bases and J by 7 bases, with 9 bases between them. This CDR3 reads CASSLLRTNEQFF. CDR3 nucleotide sequence: TGTGCCAGCAGTTTACTGCGGACAAATGAGCAGTTCTTC.